What follows are 25 T cell receptor beta chains derived from one specimen sequenced in a study of blood T cell repertoires in COVID-19. Data came from immunoSEQ multiplex PCR; TCRdb stores just in-frame clones and leaves some out. The sample consists of 250,000 to 300,000 clones, around 80% of them appearing once. Sample: PBMCs or T cells enriched from blood (not recorded which). These receptors came from a man aged 40-50 years who had been exposed to COVID-19.

V gene TRBV3-1 (or the pseudogene TRBV3-2) combines with J gene TRBJ1-5; tentative D call: TRBD1 (5 bases). The CDR3 is 15 residues long. CDR1 is LGHDT, CDR2 YNNKEL, per germline (reference sequence). V was pared by 1 base and J by 6 bases, with 13 bases between. DNA of the CDR3: TGTGCCAGCAGCCAAGCGATGGGGGGTTCTCAGCCCCAGCATTTT. It codes for CASSQAMGGSQPQHF.

The chain has TRBV12-3 or TRBV12-4 and TRBJ2-1; a weak D match, TRBD1 (6 bases). This CDR3 has 13 amino acids. V gave up 8 bases and J gave up 2 bases, with 10 bases separating them. The CDR3 sequence: CASGWDTYNEQFF. As DNA, the CDR3 is TGTGCCAGCGGCTGGGACACCTACAATGAGCAGTTCTTC.

J is TRBJ2-7 and V is TRBV6-6; 8 positions agree with TRBD2. This CDR3 is 17 amino acids long. With 5 bases clipped from V and 6 bases from J, the junction kept 18 bases outside the gene matches. Germline V gives CDR1 MNHNY, CDR2 SVGAGI (reference sequence). The CDR3 reads CASSRPGLDLGMGEQYF. In DNA, the CDR3 is TGTGCCAGCAGTCGACCGGGACTAGATCTTGGGATGGGCGAGCAGTACTTC.

This chain uses TRBV7-8 with TRBJ1-1; TRBD1 agrees at 7 bases. CDR1 is SGHVS and CDR2 is FQNEAQ in the germline V gene. The CDR3 consists of 14 residues. J lost 1 base, V lost 3 bases, and 2 bases had no gene match. The CDR3 reads CASSLGTANTEAFF. DNA for the CDR3: TGTGCCAGCAGCTTGGGGACAGCGAACACTGAAGCTTTCTTT.

The rearrangement links TRBV2 to TRBJ2-7, with 7 bases aligning to TRBD1. Germline V gene data show CDR1 as SNHLY and CDR2 as FYNNEI. The CDR3 length is 13 residues. Germline trimming cut 7 bases from V and 3 bases from J; bases unmatched to any gene: 6. Here the CDR3 DNA reads TGTGCCAGCAAGAGGGACAGAGACTACGAGCAGTACTTC. Protein sequence: CASKRDRDYEQYF.

V is TRBV11-3 and J is TRBJ1-1; 7 bases align to TRBD1. The J segment lost 7 bases and the V segment lost 5 bases, leaving 7 bases of the junction unmatched. This CDR3 has 13 amino acids. CDR1 is SGHNT and CDR2 is YENEEA in the germline V gene. CDR3 residues: CASSIRDSHEAFF. The CDR3 DNA sequence: TGTGCCAGCAGCATCCGGGACAGTCATGAAGCTTTCTTT.

The CDR3, as DNA: TGTGCCAGCGATCGGTACAATGAGCAGTTCTTC. As protein: CASDRYNEQFF. The rearrangement links TRBV2 to TRBJ2-1; D gene ambiguous. CDR3 size: 11 residues. The germline V gene has CDR1 SNHLY and CDR2 FYNNEI. Trimming stripped 8 bases from V and 4 bases from J, with 6 bases between.

The chain uses TRBV24-1 and TRBJ1-2, with a tentative D call TRBD1 (5 bases). CDR1 and CDR2 (germline): KGHDR, SFDVKD. V was trimmed by 7 bases and J by 4 bases, leaving 15 bases between them. The CDR3 has 14 amino acids. CDR3 sequence reads: CATSGREGSYGYTF. The CDR3, as DNA: TGTGCCACCAGCGGCAGGGAGGGCTCCTATGGCTACACCTTC.

The chain links TRBV10-3 to TRBJ1-1, with a possible D match to TRBD1 (5 bases). The CDR3 spans 13 residues. V was cut by 8 bases and J by 1 base, with 11 bases left in between. Per germline, CDR1 ENHRY and CDR2 SYGVKD. This chain's CDR3 is CAIGPQGNTEAFF. In nucleotides, the CDR3 is TGTGCCATCGGCCCGCAGGGGAACACTGAAGCTTTCTTT.

The chain links TRBV7-2 to TRBJ1-3; 7 nucleotides match TRBD1. From germline, CDR1 is SGHTA and CDR2 FQGNSA. V trimming: 5 bases; J trimming: 4 bases; junction bases outside the gene matches: 2. The CDR3 consists of 13 residues. CDR3 in amino acids: CASSAQGGNTIYF. The DNA of the CDR3 is TGTGCCAGCAGCGCACAGGGGGGAAACACCATATATTTT.

About this clone: The DNA is omitted, as the CDR3 cannot be located on it reliably, and the CDR3 follows TCRdb's listing. This chain uses TRBV2 with TRBJ2-3; TRBD1 is the table's D call and was not checked against the DNA. In germline, CDR1 is SNHLY, CDR2 FYNNEI. Including both end residues, the CDR3 is 16 amino acids long. CDR3 in amino acids: CASSQSDSFLADTQYF.

V and J are TRBV21-1 and TRBJ2-3; TRBD2 is the table's D call, not checked against the DNA. TRBV21-1 is assigned pseudogene status. The CDR3 runs 12 residues. The DNA for the CDR3 is TGTGCCAGCAGTAGGAGCGGGGGGACGCAGTATTTT. It yields the protein CASSRSGGTQYF.

This clone has a single count. The CDR3 coding sequence is TGTGCCACAAGCGGGAGGGCCTACAATGAGCAGTTCTTC. It encodes CATSGRAYNEQFF. The chain is built from TRBV27 and TRBJ2-1; 10 bases map to TRBD2. The CDR3 is 13 residues long. V shed 10 bases, J shed 2 bases, and the junction held 2 bases outside the gene matches. Germline V lookup: CDR1 MNHEY, CDR2 SMNVEV (reference sequence).

The rearrangement links TRBV16 to TRBJ2-2; D gene ambiguous. The germline CDR1 and CDR2 sequences are KGHSY and FQNENV. Trimming left V 0 bases short and J 6 bases short, with 17 bases between. CDR3 length equals 17 residues. The CDR3 loop is CASSQSGVSGRAGELFF. The CDR3 bases are TGTGCCAGCAGCCAATCTGGTGTTTCAGGTCGCGCCGGGGAGCTGTTTTTT.

This chain connects TRBV14 to TRBJ1-2; D is uncertain. The CDR3 loop spans 12 amino acids. V was trimmed by 2 bases and J by 3 bases, leaving 4 bases between them. Looked up from germline, CDR1 is SGHDN and CDR2 is FVKESK. This chain's CDR3 is CASSQSDYGYTF. The CDR3 DNA reads as TGTGCCAGCAGCCAATCGGACTATGGCTACACCTTC.

This clone was counted a few times. The chain is built from TRBV2 and TRBJ1-2; D gene ambiguous. With 6 bases removed from V and 6 bases from J, the gap between germline ends came to 11 bases. The CDR3 consists of 12 residues. Germline V gives CDR1 SNHLY, CDR2 FYNNEI. The CDR3: CASRVSSHGYTF. CDR3 nucleotides: TGTGCCAGCAGGGTCTCTAGTCATGGCTACACCTTC. Looking up the rest from reference TRBV2 and TRBJ1-2 gives the full variable domain: EPEVTQTPSHQVTQMGQEVILRCVPISNHLYFYWYRQILGQKVEFLVSFYNNEISEKSEIFDDQFSVERPDGSNFTLKIRSTKLEDSAMYFCASRVSSHGYTFGSGTRLTVV.

The chain has TRBV2 and TRBJ1-1; TRBD1 is a possible D gene (6 bases). Germline assignment: CDR1 SNHLY and CDR2 FYNNEI. V lost 5 bases and J 8 bases, leaving 15 bases between the germline ends. CDR3 length: 13 amino acids. The CDR3 bases are TGTGCCAGCAGTTTGACAGGTCTCTCCGAAGCTTTCTTT. The encoded protein is CASSLTGLSEAFF.

The V and J genes are TRBV30 and TRBJ2-1, with 13 bases lining up with TRBD2. The V and J ends lost 3 bases and 7 bases, in that order; junction bases with no gene match: 6. CDR1 is GTSNPN and CDR2 is SVGIG in the germline V gene (reference sequence). The CDR3 is 15 residues long. CDR3 sequence (DNA): TGTGCCTGGAGGGGTAGGACTAGCGGGAGTAATGAGCAGTTCTTC. Encoded protein: CAWRGRTSGSNEQFF.

This chain uses TRBV2 with TRBJ2-5; a possible D gene is TRBD1 (6 bases). Germline-derived CDR1 and CDR2 are SNHLY and FYNNEI. The CDR3 runs to 17 residues. V was cut by 7 bases and J by 0 bases, with 21 bases left in between. For the CDR3, the DNA is TGTGCCAGCAATGGGTTCTCAAGGACAGTTCACCAAGAGACCCAGTACTTC. It is translated as CASNGFSRTVHQETQYF.

The rearrangement uses TRBV3-1 (or the pseudogene TRBV3-2) and TRBJ1-1; D gene unclear. The length of the CDR3 is 14 residues. CDR1 and CDR2 from the germline V gene are LGHDT and YNNKEL (reference sequence). The V end was cut by 4 bases, the J end by 0 bases, with 9 bases between. CDR3: CASSPAGMNTEAFF. The CDR3 DNA reads TGTGCCAGCAGCCCGGCGGGAATGAACACTGAAGCTTTCTTT.

The chain combines TRBV9 with TRBJ1-4; D uncertain. CDR1 is SGDLS and CDR2 is YYNGEE in the germline V gene. V dropped 0 bases and J dropped 9 bases, with 9 bases sitting between them. This CDR3 spans 13 amino acids. In nucleotides, the CDR3 is TGTGCCAGCAGCGTAGATGAGCGTAAAAAACTGTTTTTT. It translates to CASSVDERKKLFF.

CDR3 region: CSVGSGTSGYEQYF. The CDR3 DNA follows: TGCAGCGTTGGGTCCGGGACTAGCGGCTACGAGCAGTACTTC. The chain uses TRBV29-1 and TRBJ2-7, with 11 bases fitting TRBD2. This CDR3 has 14 residues. V lost 4 bases to trimming and J lost 3 bases; unmatched junction nucleotides: 5. The germline gives CDR1 SQVTM, CDR2 ANQGSEA.

This clone was observed a single time. V and J are TRBV18 and TRBJ2-5; weak D call: TRBD2 (5 bases). The CDR3 loop spans 15 amino acids. Germline loops: CDR1 KGHSH, CDR2 LQKENI. With 3 bases removed from V and 4 bases from J, the gap between germline ends came to 15 bases. Here the CDR3 DNA reads TGTGCCAGCTCACCTCGGACTGGAATCGGAGAGACCCAGTACTTC. This codes for CASSPRTGIGETQYF.

The chain uses TRBV21-1 and TRBJ1-2; the table gives TRBD1 as D, unverified against the DNA. TRBV21-1 represents a pseudogene. This CDR3 is built from 17 residues. The CDR3 here is CASSKCYRSGGNYGYTF. Written as DNA, the CDR3 is TGTGCCAGCAGCAAGTGTTACAGGTCAGGGGGTAACTATGGCTACACCTTC.

This clone was recorded only once. The rearrangement links TRBV12-5 to TRBJ2-7; the D is unclear. The V and J ends lost 2 bases and 7 bases respectively, with 6 bases between them. Germline-derived CDR1 and CDR2 are LGHNT and FRNRAP. The CDR3 spans 11 residues. The CDR3 loop is CASGLSLEQYF. CDR3 nucleotide sequence: TGTGCTAGTGGTTTGTCCTTAGAGCAGTACTTC.